The 13 T cell receptor beta chains presented below share a single source sample, sequenced in a study of CD8+CD57+ T cells in acquired aplastic anemia. TCR beta VDJ and CDR3 profiles were obtained from a genomic DNA template. TCRdb reprocessed the reads with MiXCR, giving one entry per CDR3 protein. The top ten hold 3.2% of the sample, which has approximately 150,000 distinct CDR3 sequences, roughly 45% seen once. CD8+CD57+ cell expansion, shown by flow cytometry, had occurred in the patients selected for sequencing. The specimen sequenced was sorted CD4+, CD8+, or CD8+CD57+ T cells (not recorded which) from PBMCs. These receptors all come from a human donor with aplastic anemia.

There are many counts of this clonotype. V usage is TRBV5-1 and J usage is TRBJ2-3, with 15 bases fitting TRBD2. The CDR3 runs 18 residues. V dropped 7 bases and J dropped 1; count of bases not matched to a gene: 10. CDR1 and CDR2 from the germline V gene are SGHRS and YFSETQ. The CDR3 here is CASARGTSGRKGTDTQYF. Written as DNA, the CDR3 is TGCGCCAGCGCTAGAGGGACTAGCGGGAGGAAGGGCACAGATACGCAGTATTTT. Filled out from reference TRBV5-1 and TRBJ2-3, the complete variable domain reads KAGVTQTPRYLIKTRGQQVTLSCSPISGHRSVSWYQQTPGQGLQFLFEYFSETQRNKGNFPGRFSGRQFSNSRSEMNVSTLELGDSALYLCASARGTSGRKGTDTQYFGPGTRLTVL.

This clonotype has just a few counts. This chain uses TRBV29-1 with TRBJ2-3; no clear D. The CDR3 is 14 residues long. The germline V gene encodes CDR1 SQVTM and CDR2 ANQGSEA. Trimming stripped 0 bases from V and 1 base from J, with 8 bases between. CDR3 region: CSVEERMGTDTQYF. In nucleotides, the CDR3 is TGCAGCGTTGAAGAGCGTATGGGCACAGATACGCAGTATTTT.

On this clonotype itself: With a much larger clone just one base away, this may be a read error. V is TRBV27 and J is TRBJ2-7; D remains ambiguous. Germline V CDR1 and CDR2: MNHEY, SMNVEV (reference sequence). Deletions cut 5 bases from V and 5 bases from J, with 19 bases between. This CDR3 has 15 residues. The CDR3 reads CASSPGRVLTHEQYF. The CDR3, as DNA: TGTGCCAGCAGTCCCGGAAGGGTCCTAACCCACGAGCAGTACTTC.

There are a few counts of this clonotype. Being one base from a much bigger clone, this may be a read error. The chain is built from TRBV12-3 or TRBV12-4 and TRBJ2-7; the D is unclear. V was cut by 5 bases and J by 4 bases, with 9 bases left in between. CDR3 length: 12 amino acids. CDR3 sequence reads: CASSPPLYEQYF. The CDR3 DNA reads as TGTGCCAGCAGTCCCCCTCTTTACGAGCAGTACTTC.

The rearrangement uses TRBV7-8 and TRBJ1-1; D remains unclear. The CDR3 extends over 14 amino acids. V was cut by 2 bases and J by 1 base, with 8 bases left in between. The germline V gene encodes CDR1 SGHVS and CDR2 FQNEAQ. The CDR3 loop is CASSLLAGNTEAFF. The CDR3 DNA reads as TGTGCCAGCAGCTTACTGGCAGGGAACACTGAAGCTTTCTTT.

DNA of the CDR3: TGCAGTGCTAGACCTCGGGACAGGAGCTCCTACGAGCAGTACTTC. Encoded protein: CSARPRDRSSYEQYF. The V call is TRBV20-1, the J call TRBJ2-7; 8 bases align to TRBD1. This CDR3 has 15 amino acids. Germline V lookup: CDR1 DFQATT, CDR2 SNEGSKA (reference sequence). Trimming removed 2 bases from V and 0 bases from J; junction bases left unmatched: 6.

V gene TRBV6-4 combines with J gene TRBJ2-1; weak D call: TRBD1 (6 bases). V lost 0 bases and J 1 base, leaving 7 bases between the germline ends. The germline V gene encodes CDR1 MRHNA and CDR2 SNTAGT. The CDR3 has 15 amino acids. The CDR3 nucleotides read TGTGCCAGCAGTGACTCGGGGGCTTCCTACAATGAGCAGTTCTTC. As protein: CASSDSGASYNEQFF.

J is TRBJ2-7 and V is TRBV4-2; unclear D gene. Germline CDR1 is LGHNA and CDR2 is YNFKEQ. This CDR3 contains 14 residues. The V end was cut by 0 bases, the J end by 2 bases, with 8 bases between. CDR3: CASSQDGGAYEQYF. The DNA for the CDR3 is TGTGCCAGCAGCCAAGATGGCGGAGCCTACGAGCAGTACTTC.

This clonotype was observed a few times. The chain combines TRBV10-3 with TRBJ1-3; D uncertain. CDR1 is ENHRY and CDR2 is SYGVKD in the germline V gene. The length of the CDR3 is 12 residues. V was clipped by 7 bases and J by 2 bases, with 6 bases between them. CDR3: CAITDPGNTIYF. In DNA, the CDR3 is TGTGCCATCACCGACCCTGGAAACACCATATATTTT.

This chain connects TRBV6-5 to TRBJ1-2, with TRBD1 identical over 8 bases. The trim removed 2 bases at V and 7 bases at J, leaving 9 bases unmatched. The germline gives CDR1 MNHEY, CDR2 SVGAGI. The CDR3 extends over 15 amino acids. This chain's CDR3 is CASSYPAGQESGYTF. The CDR3 DNA follows: TGTGCCAGCAGTTACCCCGCGGGACAGGAATCTGGCTACACCTTC.

This clonotype was seen only a few times. The chain joins TRBV20-1 to TRBJ1-5, with D possibly being TRBD1 (5 bases). The CDR3 extends over 16 amino acids. The germline V and J ends were trimmed by 1 base and 5 bases, with 18 bases remaining between them. From germline, CDR1 is DFQATT and CDR2 SNEGSKA (reference sequence). This CDR3 is CSARVTSAGWDQPQHF. Here the CDR3 DNA reads TGCAGTGCTAGAGTCACTAGTGCAGGGTGGGATCAGCCCCAGCATTTT.

The rearrangement links TRBV24-1 to TRBJ2-5, with 12 bases fitting TRBD1. The CDR3 runs to 15 residues. Germline-derived CDR1 and CDR2 are KGHDR and SFDVKD. After removal of 9 bases from V and 3 bases from J, the junction contained 7 bases not matched to a gene. In nucleotides, the CDR3 is TGTGCCACCGTGGGGACAGGGGGCTGGAAAGAGACCCAGTACTTC. It specifies CATVGTGGWKETQYF.

This clonotype was found many times. This rearrangement joins TRBV7-2 to TRBJ2-7; the D gene is possibly TRBD1 (5 bases). This CDR3 has 13 residues. V was cut by 2 bases and J by 3 bases, with 8 bases left in between. Germline CDR1 reads SGHTA; CDR2 reads FQGNSA. CDR3 amino acids: CASSLSRDYEQYF. The CDR3 DNA reads TGTGCCAGCAGCTTAAGCAGGGACTACGAGCAGTACTTC.